This TCR beta chain is from a study of cytotoxic CD8 clonotypes in ibrutinib-treated CLL. CDR3 size: 14 residues. V lost 3 bases to trimming and J lost 0 bases, with 9 bases between them. Germline CDR1 and CDR2: MGHDK and SYGVNS. Data came from immunoSEQ multiplex PCR; TCRdb stores just in-frame clones and leaves some out. The sample carries hundreds of thousands of clones, 70% recorded once. In this sample, this clone turned up a few times. The chain has TRBV25-1 and TRBJ2-7; D possibly corresponds to TRBD1 (5 bases). The material sequenced was PBMCs, taken after 24 months of ibrutinib treatment. The TCR originated in a human donor with chronic lymphocytic leukemia. The CDR3 region has the DNA TGTGCCAGCAGTGAGCAAGGGGCCTCCTACGAGCAGTACTTC. Its protein product is CASSEQGASYEQYF.